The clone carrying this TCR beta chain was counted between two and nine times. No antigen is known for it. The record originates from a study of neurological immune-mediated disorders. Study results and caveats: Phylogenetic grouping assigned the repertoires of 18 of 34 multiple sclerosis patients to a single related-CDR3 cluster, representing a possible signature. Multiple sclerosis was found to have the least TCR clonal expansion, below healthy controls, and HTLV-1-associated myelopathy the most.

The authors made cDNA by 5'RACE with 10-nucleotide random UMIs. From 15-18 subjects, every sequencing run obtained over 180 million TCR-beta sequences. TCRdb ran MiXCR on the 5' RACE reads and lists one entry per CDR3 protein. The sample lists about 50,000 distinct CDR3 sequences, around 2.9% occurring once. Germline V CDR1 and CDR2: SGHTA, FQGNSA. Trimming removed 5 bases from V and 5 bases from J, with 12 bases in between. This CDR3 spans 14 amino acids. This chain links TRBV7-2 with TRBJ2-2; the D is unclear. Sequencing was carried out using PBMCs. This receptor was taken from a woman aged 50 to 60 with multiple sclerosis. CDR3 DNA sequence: TGTGCCAGCAGCCCTTCCTCGACGACCGGGGAGCTGTTTTTT. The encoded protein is CASSPSSTTGELFF.